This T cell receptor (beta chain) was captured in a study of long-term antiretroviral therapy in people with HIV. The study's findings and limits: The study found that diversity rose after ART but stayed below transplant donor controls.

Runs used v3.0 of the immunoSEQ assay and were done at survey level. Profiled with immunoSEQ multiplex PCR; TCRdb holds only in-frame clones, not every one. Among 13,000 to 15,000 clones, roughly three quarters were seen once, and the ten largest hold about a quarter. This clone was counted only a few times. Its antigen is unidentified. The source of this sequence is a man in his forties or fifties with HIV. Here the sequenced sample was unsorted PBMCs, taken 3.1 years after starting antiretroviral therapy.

CDR3 loop: CASTKQPGGYYEQYF. The CDR3, as DNA: TGTGCCAGCACCAAACAACCAGGGGGATACTACGAGCAGTACTTC. The V gene is TRBV27, the J gene TRBJ2-7, with TRBD1 identical over 7 bases. V dropped 7 bases and J dropped 3; count of bases not matched to a gene: 12. The CDR3 covers 15 residues. Germline assignment: CDR1 MNHEY and CDR2 SMNVEV (reference sequence).